This entry lists 25 T cell receptor beta chains sequenced from one sample in a study of post-analysis software for immune sequencing data. The study's findings and limits: Relative to controls, patients had 5 or 6 TRBV segments at higher frequency, with TRBV5-6, TRBV5-1 and TRBV20-1 among these.

These receptors have no identified antigens. Unique molecular identifiers were present in the TCR beta cDNA libraries. TCRdb analysed the PCR reads with MiXCR anew, one entry per CDR3 protein. The sample has under 650,000 distinct CDR3 sequences; roughly 46% are singletons. The sample consisted of blood. Source of these receptors: a girl between 5 and 17 years old with multiple sclerosis.

This clonotype was detected a few times. The chain links TRBV4-2 to TRBJ1-2, with a possible D match to TRBD1 (6 bases). The ends were cut back, 2 bases at V and 3 bases at J, with 16 bases in the middle. CDR1 LGHNA and CDR2 YNFKEQ come from the germline V gene. The CDR3 has 16 amino acids. The CDR3 bases are TGTGCCAGCAGCCAACAGCAGGGGCAGGGCTACTATGGCTACACCTTC. Amino acids: CASSQQQGQGYYGYTF.

V usage is TRBV5-1 and J usage is TRBJ2-2; D perhaps matches TRBD2 (5 bases). This CDR3 has 16 residues. Looked up from germline, CDR1 is SGHRS and CDR2 is YFSETQ. The V and J ends lost 4 bases and 7 bases respectively, with 20 bases between them. The CDR3 DNA reads TGCGCCAGCAGCCTTACCCGAGGGAAAGAGAGCGGGGAGCTGTTTTTT. Residues: CASSLTRGKESGELFF.

This clonotype was found once. The rearrangement links TRBV30 to TRBJ1-2; D is unclear. Germline assignment: CDR1 GTSNPN and CDR2 SVGIG (reference sequence). V dropped 0 bases and J dropped 5 bases, with 4 bases sitting between them. This CDR3 region has 11 residues. Written as DNA, the CDR3 is TGTGCCTGGAGTGTTCCATATGGCTACACCTTC. Protein: CAWSVPYGYTF.

The chain combines TRBV12-3 or TRBV12-4 with TRBJ1-2; D is perhaps TRBD1 (6 bases). There are 13 residues in the CDR3. The V gene lost 5 bases and the J gene lost 5 bases, with 12 bases spanning the gap. CDR3 in DNA: TGTGCCAGCAGTGGGGGCCCGTCATATGGCTACACCTTC. It translates to CASSGGPSYGYTF.

There are a few counts of this clonotype. This sequence joins TRBV10-3 and TRBJ2-7; 7 bases are a match to TRBD2. With V trimmed by 6 bases and J by 5 bases, 7 bases remained unmatched. This CDR3 region has 13 residues. From germline, CDR1 is ENHRY and CDR2 SYGVKD. CDR3 sequence reads: CAIRSRRGDEQYF. The CDR3 DNA follows: TGTGCCATCAGGAGTAGACGGGGGGACGAGCAGTACTTC.

This clonotype was detected many times. The chain is built from TRBV4-1 and TRBJ2-5; tentatively, D is TRBD2 (5 bases). The CDR3 contains 13 residues. Trimming stripped 3 bases from V and 2 bases from J, with 7 bases between. CDR1 and CDR2 from the germline V gene are MGHRA and YSYEKL. In DNA form, the CDR3 reads TGCGCCAGCAGCCAGCGGGTTCAAGAGACCCAGTACTTC. Amino acids: CASSQRVQETQYF.

This clonotype was counted only a few times. The V gene is TRBV25-1, the J gene TRBJ1-2, with TRBD1 as a possible D gene (6 bases). V was pared by 1 base and J by 6 bases, with 9 bases between. Germline values: CDR1 MGHDK, CDR2 SYGVNS. The CDR3 loop spans 13 amino acids. CDR3 sequence: CASSELAGDGYTF. Here the CDR3 DNA reads TGTGCCAGCAGTGAATTGGCAGGGGATGGCTACACCTTC.

The rearrangement links TRBV7-6 to TRBJ2-3; 7 bases map to TRBD2. The CDR3 covers 20 residues. The junction had 19 bases not matched to a gene; V was cut back by 1 base and J by 3 bases. The germline V gene has CDR1 SGHVS and CDR2 FNYEAQ. The CDR3, as DNA: TGTGCCAGCAGCTTAGGGCGGGAGCCGACAGCCCCGGTTGTGACAGATACGCAGTATTTT. Translated, it gives CASSLGREPTAPVVTDTQYF.

The chain joins TRBV11-2 to TRBJ1-1; tentative D call: TRBD1 (6 bases). V lost 5 bases, J lost 4 bases, and 20 bases lay in between. The CDR3 runs to 16 residues. Per the germline V gene, CDR1 is SGHAT and CDR2 is FQNNGV. The CDR3: CASSPTGMGDSTEAFF. For the CDR3, the DNA is TGTGCCAGCAGCCCCACAGGGATGGGGGATAGCACTGAAGCTTTCTTT. Combining the CDR3 with reference TRBV11-2 and TRBJ1-1 gives the whole variable domain EAGVAQSPRYKIIEKRQSVAFWCNPISGHATLYWYQQILGQGPKLLIQFQNNGVVDDSQLPKDRFSAERLKGVDSTLKIQPAKLEDSAVYLCASSPTGMGDSTEAFFGQGTRLTVV.

This clonotype was observed a handful of times. Here the CDR3 reads CASSLGPNRWETQYF. The CDR3 nucleotides read TGTGCCAGCAGCTTAGGGCCCAACCGGTGGGAGACCCAGTACTTC. J is TRBJ2-7 and V is TRBV7-2; D not certain. The J call may not be correct, given that the DNA end is closer to TRBJ2-5. The length of the CDR3 is 15 residues. Germline V gene lookup returns CDR1 SGHTA and CDR2 FQGNSA.

This clonotype was counted only a few times. The genes are TRBV6-1 and TRBJ2-5; D call uncertain. The end of the DNA aligns better with TRBJ2-7, so the J call may be wrong. This CDR3 is built from 14 residues. Per the germline V gene, CDR1 is MNHNS and CDR2 is SASEGT. CDR3 nucleotides: TGTGCCAGCAGTGATTTTGACGAAGCCTACGAGCAGTACTTC. This translates into CASSDFDEAYEQYF.

DNA of the CDR3: TGCGCCAGCAGCTTGGAGTTTGAGGGGACCCAGTACTTC. Its translation: CASSLEFEGTQYF. V gene TRBV5-1 combines with J gene TRBJ2-5; maybe TRBD2 (5 bases). CDR1 and CDR2 (germline): SGHRS, YFSETQ. The CDR3 has 13 amino acids. Deletions cut 0 bases from V and 7 bases from J, with 10 bases between.

The chain couples TRBV3-1 to TRBJ2-6; D remains unclear. The CDR3 is made up of 16 amino acids. CDR1 and CDR2 from the germline V gene are LGHDT and YNNKEL (reference sequence). Trimming removed 4 bases from V and 0 bases from J, with 10 bases in between. CDR3: CASSPRRVSGANVLTF. Here the CDR3 DNA reads TGTGCCAGCAGCCCGCGGCGAGTCTCTGGGGCCAACGTCCTGACTTTC.

The chain carries TRBV15 and TRBJ2-1; D may be TRBD1 (6 bases). Trimming pared 0 bases from V and 10 bases from J, leaving 13 bases between. This CDR3 comprises 14 residues. In germline, CDR1 is LNHNV, CDR2 YYDKDF (reference sequence). CDR3 residues: CATSRDQGLEEQFF. The CDR3 nucleotides read TGTGCCACCAGCAGAGATCAGGGGCTAGAGGAGCAGTTCTTC.

The sample holds a few counts of this clonotype. The CDR3 DNA reads as TGCGCCAGCAGCTTGGTAGGGGACAGGGGCAACATTCAGTACTTC. Translation: CASSLVGDRGNIQYF. The rearrangement joins TRBV5-1 to TRBJ2-4; 10 nucleotides agree with TRBD1. With V trimmed by 0 bases and J by 7 bases, 4 bases remained unmatched. This CDR3 comprises 15 residues. Germline assignment: CDR1 SGHRS and CDR2 YFSETQ.

The chain joins TRBV12-3 or TRBV12-4 to TRBJ2-3; weak D call: TRBD2 (6 bases). The CDR3 runs to 15 residues. V was cut by 1 base and J by 2 bases, with 10 bases left in between. CDR3 amino acids: CASSLGDFATDTQYF. The CDR3 nucleotides are TGTGCCAGCAGTTTAGGGGACTTCGCCACAGATACGCAGTATTTT.

The chain couples TRBV29-1 to TRBJ2-7; D gene unclear. V lost 7 bases to trimming and J lost 4 bases, with 11 bases between them. Germline CDR1 is SQVTM and CDR2 is ANQGSEA. The length of the CDR3 is 11 residues. The CDR3 here is CSGPSLYEQYF. CDR3 bases: TGCAGCGGGCCCTCGTTGTACGAGCAGTACTTC.

The CDR3 region is CSAIRSGTTETQYF. Written as DNA, the CDR3 is TGCAGTGCCATACGATCCGGGACCACGGAGACCCAGTACTTC. The V and J genes are TRBV20-1 and TRBJ2-5, with D perhaps matching TRBD1 or TRBD2 (5 bases each). The CDR3 consists of 14 residues. CDR1 and CDR2 from the germline V gene are DFQATT and SNEGSKA (reference sequence). V was clipped by 6 bases and J by 5 bases, with 19 bases between them.

The chain couples TRBV30 to TRBJ2-1, with 8 bases matching TRBD2. The CDR3 runs to 14 residues. V was pared by 1 base and J by 4 bases, with 3 bases of the junction left unmatched. In germline, CDR1 is GTSNPN, CDR2 SVGIG (reference sequence). The CDR3 nucleotides read TGTGCCTGGAGTGCGGCTAGCGGGTACAATGAGCAGTTCTTC. Protein product: CAWSAASGYNEQFF.

This clonotype was detected only a few times. The chain has TRBV9 and TRBJ2-3; D call uncertain. The CDR3 sequence is 13 residues long. In germline, CDR1 is SGDLS, CDR2 YYNGEE. Trimming left V 3 bases short and J 6 bases short, with 11 bases between. The CDR3 spells CASSGPSVDTQYF. The CDR3 nucleotides read TGTGCCAGCAGCGGCCCGTCGGTGGATACGCAGTATTTT.

In this sample, this clonotype turned up a few times. The chain employs TRBV6-5 and TRBJ2-6, with 7 bases fitting TRBD1. The V segment lost 4 bases and the J segment 0 bases; nucleotides outside the gene matches: 9. Germline V gene lookup returns CDR1 MNHEY and CDR2 SVGAGI. This CDR3 spans 18 amino acids. The CDR3 DNA reads TGTGCCAGCAGTTTCCCGGGACAGCCGTCCTCTGGGGCCAACGTCCTGACTTTC. Its translation: CASSFPGQPSSGANVLTF.

The chain recombines TRBV12-3 or TRBV12-4 with TRBJ2-5; 14 bases match TRBD2. This CDR3 is built from 16 residues. The V and J ends lost 2 bases and 4 bases, in that order; junction bases with no gene match: 3. CDR3 coding DNA: TGTGCCAGCAGTTTACGGGGACTAGCGGGAGTAGAGACCCAGTACTTC. This sequence encodes CASSLRGLAGVETQYF.

This sequence joins TRBV5-1 and TRBJ1-1, with no clear D. V lost 2 bases and J 0 bases, leaving 17 bases between the germline ends. Germline assignment: CDR1 SGHRS and CDR2 YFSETQ. This CDR3 is built from 17 residues. CDR3 loop: CASSFSGASRLNTEAFF. The CDR3 nucleotides read TGCGCCAGCAGCTTTAGCGGCGCAAGTCGACTGAACACTGAAGCTTTCTTT.

The CDR3 nucleotides read TGTGCCAGCAGCTTATCGGGTCCAGGGAACTATGGCTACACCTTC. Its protein product is CASSLSGPGNYGYTF. J is TRBJ1-2 and V is TRBV7-9, with a tentative D call TRBD1 (5 bases). CDR3 length: 15 amino acids. CDR1 and CDR2 (germline): SEHNR, FQNEAQ (reference sequence). The V gene lost 2 bases and the J gene lost 2 bases, with 12 bases spanning the gap.

This clonotype is a singleton in its sample. V and J are TRBV7-9 and TRBJ2-5, with D uncertain. Trimming stripped 1 base from V and 11 bases from J, with 17 bases between. CDR3 length equals 14 residues. Germline CDR1 reads SEHNR; CDR2 reads FQNEAQ (reference sequence). CDR3 DNA: TGTGCCAGCAGCTTAGGATACACCCCGAAGGAGCAGTACTTC. This codes for CASSLGYTPKEQYF.